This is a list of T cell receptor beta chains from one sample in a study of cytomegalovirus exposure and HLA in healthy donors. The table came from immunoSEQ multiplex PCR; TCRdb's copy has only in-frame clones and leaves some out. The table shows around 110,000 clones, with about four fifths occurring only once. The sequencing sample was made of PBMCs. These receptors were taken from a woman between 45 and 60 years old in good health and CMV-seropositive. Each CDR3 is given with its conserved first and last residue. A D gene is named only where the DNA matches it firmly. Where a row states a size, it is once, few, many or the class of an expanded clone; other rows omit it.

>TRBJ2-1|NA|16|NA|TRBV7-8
CASSLYSRSSYNEQFF
TGTGCCAGCAGCTTGTATAGCCGTAGCTCCTACAATGAGCAGTTCTTC
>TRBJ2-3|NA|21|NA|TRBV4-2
CASSQDLRASRLVSSTDTQYF
TGTGCCAGCAGCCAAGATCTGAGGGCTAGCCGCCTTGTGTCTAGCACAGATACGCAGTATTTT
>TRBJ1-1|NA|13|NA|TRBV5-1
CASSLEVRAEAFF
TGCGCCAGCAGCTTGGAGGTCAGGGCTGAAGCTTTCTTT
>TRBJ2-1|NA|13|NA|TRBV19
CASSIGGASEQFF
TGTGCCAGTAGTATAGGGGGAGCAAGCGAGCAGTTCTTC
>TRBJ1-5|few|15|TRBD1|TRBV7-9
CASSHSTGGNQPQHF
TGTGCCAGCAGCCACAGTACAGGGGGCAATCAGCCCCAGCATTTT
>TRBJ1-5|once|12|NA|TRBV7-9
CASSLRDQPQHF
TGTGCCAGCAGCTTAAGAGATCAGCCCCAGCATTTT
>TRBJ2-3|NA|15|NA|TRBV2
CASTKDGLSTDTQYF
TGTGCCAGCACCAAAGACGGGTTAAGCACAGATACGCAGTATTTT
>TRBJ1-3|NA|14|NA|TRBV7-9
CASSAQRVGNTIYF
TGTGCCAGCAGCGCTCAGCGGGTCGGAAACACCATATATTTT
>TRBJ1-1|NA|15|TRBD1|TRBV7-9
CASSLLGQGSPEAFF
TGTGCCAGCAGCTTACTGGGACAGGGAAGTCCTGAAGCTTTCTTT
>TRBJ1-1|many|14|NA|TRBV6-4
CASSDSRGNTEAFF
TGTGCCAGCAGTGACTCACGAGGGAACACTGAAGCTTTCTTT
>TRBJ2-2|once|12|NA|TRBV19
CASSMRGRYVFF
TGTGCCAGTAGTATGCGGGGGCGATACGTGTTTTTT
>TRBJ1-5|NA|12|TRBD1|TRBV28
CASQTGGQPQHF
TGTGCCAGCCAGACAGGGGGTCAGCCCCAGCATTTT
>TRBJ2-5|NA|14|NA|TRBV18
CASSPPSSQETQYF
TGTGCCAGCTCACCACCATCTAGTCAGGAGACCCAGTACTTC
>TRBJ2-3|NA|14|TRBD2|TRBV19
CATRAGGSTDTQYF
TGTGCCACCCGAGCGGGGGGTAGCACAGATACGCAGTATTTT
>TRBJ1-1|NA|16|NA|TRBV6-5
CASSYGVGGEWTEAFF
TGTGCCAGCAGTTACGGGGTCGGGGGGGAATGGACTGAAGCTTTCTTT
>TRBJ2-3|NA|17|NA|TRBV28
CASSPASGRPSTDTQYF
TGTGCCAGCAGTCCCGCCTCCGGCAGGCCCTCAACAGATACGCAGTATTTT
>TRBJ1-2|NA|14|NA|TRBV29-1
CSVDPWLPNYGYTF
TGCAGCGTTGATCCGTGGCTCCCTAACTATGGCTACACCTTC
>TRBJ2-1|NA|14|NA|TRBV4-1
CASSQGILSNEQFF
TGCGCCAGCAGCCAGGGTATACTAAGCAATGAGCAGTTCTTC
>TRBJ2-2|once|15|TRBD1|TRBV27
CASKWDRGFSGELFF
TGTGCCAGCAAATGGGACAGGGGTTTCTCCGGGGAGCTGTTTTTT
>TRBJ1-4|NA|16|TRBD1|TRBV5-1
CASSLLGQGANEKLFF
TGCGCCAGCAGCTTGTTGGGACAGGGGGCAAATGAAAAACTGTTTTTT
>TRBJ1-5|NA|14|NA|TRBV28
CASSFRGDNEPQHF
TGTGCCAGCAGTTTTCGGGGGGACAATGAGCCCCAGCATTTT
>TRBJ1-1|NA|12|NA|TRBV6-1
CASTRGHTEAFF
TGTGCCAGCACCCGCGGGCACACTGAAGCTTTCTTT
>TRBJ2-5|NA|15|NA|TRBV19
CASSIWATGRETQYF
TGTGCCAGTAGTATTTGGGCAACCGGTCGGGAGACCCAGTACTTC
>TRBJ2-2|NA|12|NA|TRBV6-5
CASSQNTGELFF
TGTGCCAGCAGTCAGAACACCGGGGAGCTGTTTTTT
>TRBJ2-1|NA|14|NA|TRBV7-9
CSSSFSGAYNEQFF
TGTTCCAGCAGCTTTTCAGGGGCCTACAATGAGCAGTTCTTC
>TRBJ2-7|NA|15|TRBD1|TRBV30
CAWKITGGNRREQYF
TGTGCCTGGAAAATAACAGGGGGTAACCGTCGCGAGCAGTACTTC
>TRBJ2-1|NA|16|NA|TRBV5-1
CASSAGSGLSYNEQFF
TGCGCCAGCAGCGCCGGAAGCGGGCTCTCCTACAATGAGCAGTTCTTC
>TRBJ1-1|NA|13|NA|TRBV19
CASSADSNTEAFF
TGTGCCAGTAGCGCGGACAGCAACACTGAAGCTTTCTTT
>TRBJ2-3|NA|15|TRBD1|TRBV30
CAWSAGQGFTDTQYF
TGTGCCTGGAGTGCCGGACAGGGATTCACAGATACGCAGTATTTT
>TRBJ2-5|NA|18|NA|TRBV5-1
CASSFRHLQLPGQETQYF
TGCGCCAGCAGCTTCCGTCACCTTCAGCTCCCAGGCCAAGAGACCCAGTACTTC
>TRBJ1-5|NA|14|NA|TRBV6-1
CASLGAFLNQPQHF
TGTGCCAGCCTCGGAGCGTTCCTCAATCAGCCCCAGCATTTT
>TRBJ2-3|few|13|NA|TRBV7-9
CASSLSLADTQYF
TGTGCCAGCAGCTTATCCCTAGCAGATACGCAGTATTTT
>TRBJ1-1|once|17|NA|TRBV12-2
CASRFSPFRIAWTEAFF
TGTGCAAGTCGCTTTAGCCCTTTCCGAATAGCATGGACTGAAGCTTTCTTT
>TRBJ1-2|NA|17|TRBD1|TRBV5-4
CASSLDFFSGQVYGYTF
TGTGCCAGCAGCTTGGATTTTTTTTCCGGACAGGTCTATGGCTACACCTTC
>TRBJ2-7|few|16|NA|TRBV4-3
CASSQDGGGTSYEQYF
TGCGCCAGCAGCCAAGATGGAGGAGGGACGAGCTACGAGCAGTACTTC
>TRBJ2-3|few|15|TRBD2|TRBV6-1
CASRRLAGSTDTQYF
TGTGCCAGCAGACGACTAGCGGGGAGCACAGATACGCAGTATTTT
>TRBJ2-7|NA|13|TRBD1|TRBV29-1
CSVAVATGNEQYF
TGCAGCGTCGCAGTAGCGACAGGGAACGAGCAGTACTTC
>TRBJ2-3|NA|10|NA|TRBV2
CACAGQRQYF
TGTGCCTGCGCGGGCCAGAGGCAGTATTTT
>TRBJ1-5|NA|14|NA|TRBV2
CASNGVGGNQPQHF
TGTGCCAGCAATGGGGTGGGAGGAAATCAGCCCCAGCATTTT
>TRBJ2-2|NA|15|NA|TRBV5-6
CASSLASFLTGELFF
TGTGCCAGCAGCTTGGCGTCGTTCCTCACCGGGGAGCTGTTTTTT
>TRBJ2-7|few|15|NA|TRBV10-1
CASSESIGRGREQYF
TGCGCCAGCAGTGAGTCAATAGGCAGGGGACGCGAGCAGTACTTC
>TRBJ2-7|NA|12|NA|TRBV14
CASSHWHYEQYF
TGTGCCAGCAGCCATTGGCACTACGAGCAGTACTTC
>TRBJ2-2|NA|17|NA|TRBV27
CASSLYKGTGGTGELFF
TGTGCCAGCAGTTTATACAAGGGGACTGGAGGCACCGGGGAGCTGTTTTTT